This T cell receptor beta chain emerged from a study of T-cell reconstitution after alpha-beta-depleted transplantation in children. Study observations and caveats: T-cell counts and diversity were attributed mostly to newly produced T cells one year after transplant.

Unique molecular identifiers were incorporated during preparation of the TCRbeta library. TCRdb re-called the PCR reads with MiXCR, one entry per CDR3 protein. In the table there are about 870,000 distinct CDR3 sequences, roughly 16% of which are singletons. Ten or more counts support this clonotype. Its specificity is not known. Trimming stripped 8 bases from V and 1 base from J, with 21 bases between. CDR1 and CDR2 from the germline V gene are SGHRS and YFSETQ. CDR3 length equals 16 residues. V is TRBV5-1 and J is TRBJ2-5; TRBD1 might be the D (6 bases). This TCR was recovered from a male patient younger than 18 who had a stem cell transplant for acute lymphoblastic leukemia, so the T cells may come from the graft donor. Sequences were derived from PBMCs, mostly from graft donor cells, sampled 360 days after TCRalphabeta/CD19-depleted stem cell transplant. Written as DNA, the CDR3 is TGCGCCAGTGCTCTGGGGACACTTCGCATCCAAGAGACCCAGTACTTC. Its protein is CASALGTLRIQETQYF.